Following are 28 T cell receptor beta chains from one sample sequenced in a study of a mutant IDH1 vaccine in newly diagnosed glioma (dated by TCRdb to about 2021). The antigens for these receptors are not known. The time point label corresponds to: week 47, end of study. Each vaccine dose was 300 ug of a 20-mer mutant IDH1 peptide in Montanide, given subcutaneously with topical imiquimod. Library preparation used the immunoSEQ multiplex PCR assay. What TCRdb holds here is the immuneACCESS table cut down to in-frame rearrangements. Part of the clones is not present; checked against another copy, under half of the missing clones reflect an unresolved V gene, and the others are unexplained. This sample holds tens of thousands of clones; roughly four fifths were observed only once. Together, the top ten hold around 5% of the sample. The sample in question was PBMCs, obtained from a glioma patient whose treatment included an IDH1 peptide vaccine. Every receptor here comes from a man in his forties or fifties with glioma.

V is TRBV5-1 and J is TRBJ2-7; either TRBD1 or TRBD2 may supply D (5 bases each). The CDR3 covers 12 residues. Germline V gives CDR1 SGHRS, CDR2 YFSETQ. With 5 bases removed from V and 3 bases from J, the gap between germline ends came to 9 bases. CDR3 residues: CASREGIYEQYF. The CDR3 coding sequence is TGCGCCAGCAGAGAGGGGATCTACGAGCAGTACTTC.

This sequence joins TRBV4-1 and TRBJ2-3; D not resolved. This CDR3 is 13 amino acids long. Germline assignment: CDR1 MGHRA and CDR2 YSYEKL. Trimming took 1 base from V and 6 from J, leaving 8 bases between them. The CDR3 is CASSQGAMDTQYF. As DNA, the CDR3 is TGCGCCAGCAGCCAAGGAGCAATGGATACGCAGTATTTT.

The chain combines TRBV7-9 with TRBJ2-7; a weak D match, TRBD1 (6 bases). CDR1 and CDR2 (germline): SEHNR, FQNEAQ (reference sequence). V was trimmed by 5 bases and J by 2 bases, leaving 16 bases between them. The CDR3 consists of 15 residues. CDR3 in DNA: TGTGCCAGCAGCCCCCTCGGGGACACTACCTACGAGCAGTACTTC. This translates into CASSPLGDTTYEQYF.

This clone was seen once. The DNA of the CDR3 is TGTGCCAGCGTGGGGAGGGGGGCAGTAGGCTACACCTTC. This codes for CASVGRGAVGYTF. V usage is TRBV27 and J usage is TRBJ1-2; tentatively, D is TRBD1 (6 bases). Germline assignment: CDR1 MNHEY and CDR2 SMNVEV (reference sequence). The V and J ends lost 8 bases and 8 bases respectively, with 18 bases between them. This CDR3 region has 13 residues.

V and J are TRBV4-1 and TRBJ2-1; 7 nucleotides align to TRBD1. CDR3 length: 15 residues. Germline trimming cut 0 bases from V and 4 bases from J; bases unmatched to any gene: 3. Germline V CDR1 and CDR2: MGHRA, YSYEKL. CDR3 protein: CASSQERDSYNEQFF. CDR3 coding DNA: TGCGCCAGCAGCCAAGAAAGGGACAGTTACAATGAGCAGTTCTTC.

This rearrangement joins TRBV18 to TRBJ2-1; unclear D gene. Germline CDR1 and CDR2: KGHSH and LQKENI. This CDR3 is 13 amino acids long. Trimming stripped 2 bases from V and 8 bases from J, with 10 bases between. The CDR3 DNA sequence: TGTGCCAGCTCACCATTGCGGCAGGATGAGCAGTTCTTC. Its translation: CASSPLRQDEQFF.

V usage is TRBV4-3 and J usage is TRBJ1-2; 9 bases match TRBD1. From germline, CDR1 is LGHNA and CDR2 YSLEER. V trimming: 0 bases; J trimming: 8 bases; junction bases outside the gene matches: 4. This CDR3 contains 14 residues. The CDR3 bases are TGCGCCAGCAGCCAAGATACAGGGGGCAACGGCTACACCTTC. Its translation: CASSQDTGGNGYTF.

In this sample, this clone turned up many times. V and J are TRBV28 and TRBJ1-5; the D gene is possibly TRBD1 (6 bases). V was cut by 5 bases and J by 3 bases, with 11 bases left in between. The CDR3 loop spans 14 amino acids. The germline gives CDR1 MDHEN, CDR2 SYDVKM. The CDR3 here is CASSRDRHNQPQHF. For the CDR3, the DNA is TGTGCCAGCAGTCGCGACAGGCACAATCAGCCCCAGCATTTT.

The V and J genes are TRBV4-3 and TRBJ2-7; D possibly uses TRBD1 or TRBD2 (5 bases each). The V gene's germline CDR1 is LGHNA and CDR2 YSLEER. Trimming removed 3 bases at V and 0 bases at J, with 24 bases between. This CDR3 has 19 amino acids. CDR3 sequence reads: CASSQGIVTLAGSSYEQYF. DNA of the CDR3: TGCGCCAGCAGCCAGGGGATCGTGACTCTAGCAGGGAGCTCCTACGAGCAGTACTTC.

V usage is TRBV7-6 and J usage is TRBJ2-5, with no clear D. The germline gives CDR1 SGHVS, CDR2 FNYEAQ. The CDR3 totals 11 residues. V was clipped by 5 bases and J by 2 bases, with 3 bases between them. The CDR3 nucleotides are TGTGCCAGCAGCGCACAAGAGACCCAGTACTTC. Protein: CASSAQETQYF.

The rearrangement links TRBV28 to TRBJ1-3; D may be TRBD1 (6 bases). The CDR3 consists of 14 residues. Germline V gives CDR1 MDHEN, CDR2 SYDVKM. V gave up 1 base and J gave up 7 bases, with 11 bases separating them. Here the CDR3 DNA reads TGTGCCAGCAGTTTATACGCCCAGGGGAACACCATATATTTT. This sequence encodes CASSLYAQGNTIYF.

V is TRBV27 and J is TRBJ2-4; D is uncertain. CDR3 length: 14 residues. The V and J ends lost 3 bases and 0 bases respectively, with 6 bases between them. Germline lookup yields CDR1 MNHEY and CDR2 SMNVEV (reference sequence). CDR3 loop: CASSFKLAKNIQYF. The CDR3 coding sequence is TGTGCCAGCAGTTTCAAGTTAGCCAAAAACATTCAGTACTTC.

The genes are TRBV5-6 and TRBJ1-4; TRBD1 matches 7 bases. The CDR3 is made up of 15 amino acids. The germline V gene encodes CDR1 SGHDT and CDR2 YYEEEE. The V and J ends lost 2 bases and 0 bases, in that order; junction bases with no gene match: 1. The CDR3 nucleotides read TGTGCCAGCAGCTTACAGGGGCCAACTAATGAAAAACTGTTTTTT. Protein: CASSLQGPTNEKLFF.

V is TRBV11-3 and J is TRBJ2-5; D not resolved. The CDR3 has 12 residues. V gave up 1 base and J gave up 1 base, with 1 base separating them. CDR1 SGHNT and CDR2 YENEEA come from the germline V gene. The CDR3 DNA follows: TGTGCCAGCAGCTTAGGCCAAGAGACCCAGTACTTC. This translates into CASSLGQETQYF.

This chain uses TRBV7-6 with TRBJ1-5; 8 positions match TRBD1. This CDR3 comprises 17 residues. Germline assignment: CDR1 SGHVS and CDR2 FNYEAQ. The ends lost 1 base at V and 6 bases at J; junction bases unmatched: 11. The CDR3 sequence is CASSLGVGQGISQPQHF. The CDR3 region has the DNA TGTGCCAGCAGCTTAGGGGTTGGACAGGGTATAAGTCAGCCCCAGCATTTT.

The genes are TRBV4-2 and TRBJ2-3; 9 bases are a match to TRBD2. Germline CDR1 is LGHNA and CDR2 is YNFKEQ. J was trimmed by 6 bases and V by 2 bases; bases with no gene match: 15. This CDR3 is 18 amino acids long. CDR3 residues: CASSQLPAGGRAGDTQYF. CDR3 sequence (DNA): TGTGCCAGCAGCCAACTTCCGGCTGGCGGGAGGGCAGGGGATACGCAGTATTTT.

The chain combines TRBV6-5 with TRBJ2-1; tentatively, D is TRBD1 (5 bases). The CDR3 is made up of 14 amino acids. Germline V lookup: CDR1 MNHEY, CDR2 SVGAGI. The CDR3 loop is CVTQRGRGYNEQFF. In DNA, the CDR3 is TGTGTTACTCAAAGGGGTAGGGGATACAATGAGCAGTTCTTC.

The chain has TRBV14 and TRBJ2-2; 11 positions match TRBD1. The CDR3 runs 15 residues. After removal of 4 bases from V and 5 bases from J, the junction contained 3 bases not matched to a gene. Germline loops: CDR1 SGHDN, CDR2 FVKESK. Written as DNA, the CDR3 is TGTGCCAGCAGCCGCTGGGACAGGGGGACCGGGGAGCTGTTTTTT. Protein product: CASSRWDRGTGELFF.

V is TRBV7-6 and J is TRBJ2-7; tentatively, D is TRBD1 or TRBD2 (6 bases each). The ends were cut back, 5 bases at V and 8 bases at J, with 19 bases in the middle. CDR3 length: 14 residues. Germline assignment: CDR1 SGHVS and CDR2 FNYEAQ. The CDR3 reads CASSGPEGVSKQYF. The CDR3, as DNA: TGTGCCAGCAGCGGCCCGGAGGGGGTTAGCAAGCAGTACTTC.

CDR3 sequence (DNA): TGTGCCAGCAGACGGACAGGGGGCTTCGGCACTGAAGCTTTCTTT. Its protein product is CASRRTGGFGTEAFF. The J gene is TRBJ1-1, the V gene TRBV5-8; 11 bases are a match to TRBD1. The CDR3 is 15 amino acids. V shed 5 bases, J shed 4 bases, and the junction held 7 bases outside the gene matches. Germline V lookup: CDR1 SGHTS, CDR2 YDEGEE.

V and J are TRBV5-5 and TRBJ2-5; 7 positions match TRBD2. From germline, CDR1 is SGHKS and CDR2 YYEKEE (reference sequence). This CDR3 comprises 15 residues. The trim removed 0 bases at V and 4 bases at J, leaving 6 bases unmatched. CDR3 region: CASSLETSAGETQYF. DNA for the CDR3: TGTGCCAGCAGCTTGGAAACTAGCGCGGGAGAGACCCAGTACTTC.

The V gene is TRBV18, the J gene TRBJ2-7; 10 bases fit TRBD2. The CDR3 length is 16 residues. The J segment lost 1 base and the V segment lost 3 bases, leaving 6 bases of the junction unmatched. Germline-derived CDR1 and CDR2 are KGHSH and LQKENI. The CDR3 DNA is TGTGCCAGCTCACCCACTAGCGGGGTCTCTTCCTACGAGCAGTACTTC. Translating gives CASSPTSGVSSYEQYF.

V gene TRBV6-5 combines with J gene TRBJ2-3; D possibly corresponds to TRBD2 (6 bases). The CDR3 contains 15 residues. V lost 5 bases to trimming and J lost 2 bases, with 14 bases between them. The germline gives CDR1 MNHEY, CDR2 SVGAGI. CDR3 loop: CASSITGTHTDTQYF. CDR3 bases: TGTGCCAGCAGTATAACCGGGACTCACACAGATACGCAGTATTTT.

The V gene is TRBV19, the J gene TRBJ1-1; D not resolved. This CDR3 contains 16 residues. Trimming cost V 5 bases and J 4 bases, with 20 bases left between them. Germline lookup yields CDR1 LNHDA and CDR2 SQIVND (reference sequence). CDR3 region: CASSPPGWVTGTEAFF. In DNA, the CDR3 is TGTGCCAGTAGTCCCCCGGGCTGGGTGACGGGCACTGAAGCTTTCTTT.

This chain links TRBV4-2 with TRBJ2-5; 14 nucleotides match TRBD2. CDR3 length: 20 residues. V gave up 0 bases and J gave up 4 bases; unmatched junction bases: 13. In germline, CDR1 is LGHNA, CDR2 YNFKEQ. The CDR3 DNA reads as TGTGCCAGCAGCCAAGATCCCGGGACTAGCGGGAGAGGGCACACAGAGACCCAGTACTTC. Its translation is CASSQDPGTSGRGHTETQYF.

V and J are TRBV7-6 and TRBJ2-7, with 7 bases matching TRBD2. V was pared by 5 bases and J by 3 bases, with 4 bases of the junction left unmatched. Germline assignment: CDR1 SGHVS and CDR2 FNYEAQ. The CDR3 has 13 residues. CDR3 sequence reads: CASSRGVGYEQYF. The CDR3 DNA is TGTGCCAGCAGCCGGGGGGTTGGCTACGAGCAGTACTTC.

This clone was counted a single time. The gene calls are TRBV5-1 and TRBJ2-7, with TRBD1 identical over 9 bases. V shed 3 bases and J 6 bases; nucleotides not matched to a gene: 10. In germline, CDR1 is SGHRS, CDR2 YFSETQ. The CDR3 has 15 residues. The CDR3 loop is CASSSTGTGMGEQYF. In nucleotides, the CDR3 is TGCGCCAGCAGCTCGACCGGGACAGGGATGGGCGAGCAGTACTTC.

The V and J genes are TRBV7-2 and TRBJ2-5, with 9 bases identical to TRBD2. The V segment lost 1 base and the J segment 5 bases; nucleotides outside the gene matches: 5. CDR1 is SGHTA and CDR2 is FQGNSA in the germline V gene. This CDR3 has 15 residues. CDR3 residues: CASSLVAGGRETQYF. The CDR3 nucleotides read TGTGCCAGCAGCTTAGTGGCGGGGGGGAGGGAGACCCAGTACTTC. Looking up the rest from reference TRBV7-2 and TRBJ2-5 gives the full variable domain: GAGVSQSPSNKVTEKGKDVELRCDPISGHTALYWYRQSLGQGLEFLIYFQGNSAPDKSGLPSDRFSAERTGGSVSTLTIQRTQQEDSAVYLCASSLVAGGRETQYFGPGTRLLVL.